This entry describes one T cell receptor (beta chain). Per germline, CDR1 MGHRA and CDR2 YSYEKL. The germline V and J ends were trimmed by 0 bases and 1 base, with 22 bases remaining between them. CDR3 length: 20 amino acids. In the study's own analysis: Amplification of reference gene primers provided the estimated nucleated cell counts. Measured with immunoSEQ multiplex PCR; TCRdb has only the in-frame clones, and not every one. For V, J and clone size, that table is used; D and trimming come from the DNA. The repertoire holds some 300,000 clones, around nine tenths seen once, with roughly 2.9% in the top ten. This specimen belongs to a study of blood T cell repertoires in COVID-19. Overall study: T cells, B-cell-depleted T cells, or PBMCs provided the cDNA or gDNA that served as material.

Residents of over 20 US areas, aged about 18 to 95 years, made up the participants. Cohorts were assigned according to the clinical history that participants reported. The origin of this receptor is a woman between 45 and 60 years old who had been exposed to COVID-19. This chain joins TRBV4-1 and TRBJ2-4; tentatively, D is TRBD1 (5 bases). The specimen was PBMCs or T cells enriched from blood (not recorded which). In DNA, the CDR3 is TGCGCCAGCAGCCAAGAAACCCCAGACATACCCCCAGGGGCCAAAAACATTCAGTACTTC. Translating it yields CASSQETPDIPPGAKNIQYF.